The 27 T cell receptor beta chains below come from one sample, sequenced in a study of response to subunit inactivated influenza vaccine. A single record per CDR3 protein comes from TCRdb applying MiXCR to the RT-PCR reads. The sample yields hundreds of thousands of distinct CDR3 sequences, about 11% seen once. The same data also contributed to another study, on T cells expressing NK-cell markers. That work contributes: Libraries used 5'RACE template switching adding universal primer site and UMIs.

Sequencing used PBMCs from blood, obtained on the day of vaccination. These receptors were taken from a man between 45 and 60 years old who received an inactivated influenza vaccine.

The J gene is TRBJ2-7, the V gene TRBV5-4, with D perhaps TRBD1 (5 bases). Trimming left V 0 bases short and J 2 bases short, with 9 bases between. Germline loops: CDR1 SGHNT, CDR2 YYREEE (reference sequence). This CDR3 is 14 amino acids long. The DNA for the CDR3 is TGTGCCAGCAGCTTGGAGGCAGGGCCCTACGAGCAGTACTTC. Residues: CASSLEAGPYEQYF.

The CDR3 coding sequence is TGCGCCAGCAGCTTAACGGCAGGAACAACATACAATGAGCAGTTCTTC. Its protein is CASSLTAGTTYNEQFF. This rearrangement joins TRBV5-1 to TRBJ2-1; the D is unclear. This CDR3 contains 16 residues. The V end was cut by 2 bases, the J end by 4 bases, with 16 bases between. Germline V gene sequence: CDR1 SGHRS, CDR2 YFSETQ.

The chain couples TRBV7-2 to TRBJ2-5; D tentatively fits TRBD1 or TRBD2 (5 bases each). Germline values: CDR1 SGHTA, CDR2 FQGNSA. Trimming took off 1 base at V and 2 bases at J, with 11 bases between the two ends. The CDR3 contains 15 residues. CDR3 residues: CASSLGGRAQETQYF. The CDR3 nucleotides read TGTGCCAGCAGCTTAGGGGGACGAGCACAAGAGACCCAGTACTTC.

This clonotype was detected many times. The chain is built from TRBV11-2 and TRBJ2-7, with D uncertain. Trimming shortened V by 1 base and J by 2 bases, and 6 bases separated the two germline ends. The CDR3 has 13 amino acids. Germline V gene lookup returns CDR1 SGHAT and CDR2 FQNNGV. The CDR3 sequence is CASSLAPAYEQYF. CDR3 in DNA: TGTGCCAGCAGCTTAGCGCCCGCCTACGAGCAGTACTTC.

The chain links TRBV5-1 to TRBJ2-7, with TRBD1 identical over 12 bases. The CDR3 is 14 residues long. The J segment lost 10 bases and the V segment lost 4 bases, leaving 9 bases of the junction unmatched. The germline gives CDR1 SGHRS, CDR2 YFSETQ. The CDR3 nucleotides are TGCGCCAGCAGCCCGGGACAGGGGGCGCGGGTTCAGTACTTC. Translated: CASSPGQGARVQYF.

This clonotype was seen at least ten times. The chain recombines TRBV29-1 with TRBJ2-5; TRBD2 matches 10 bases. Germline-derived CDR1 and CDR2 are SQVTM and ANQGSEA. This CDR3 spans 16 amino acids. After removal of 3 bases from V and 5 bases from J, the junction contained 12 bases not matched to a gene. The CDR3 is CSVDGAASGSGETQYF. The DNA of the CDR3 is TGCAGCGTTGATGGGGCCGCTAGCGGGAGTGGGGAGACCCAGTACTTC.

This clonotype was detected a few times. The genes are TRBV7-9 and TRBJ1-2; TRBD1 matches 8 bases. This CDR3 contains 15 residues. CDR1 is SEHNR and CDR2 is FQNEAQ in the germline V gene (reference sequence). J gave up 5 bases and V 3 bases, and 8 bases lay outside the gene matches. The CDR3 nucleotides are TGTGCCAGCAGCTTGGGACAGGAGCTTTCGTATGGCTACACCTTC. This sequence encodes CASSLGQELSYGYTF.

V gene TRBV12-3 or TRBV12-4 combines with J gene TRBJ2-3; D remains unclear. The CDR3 has 12 amino acids. With 2 bases removed from V and 4 bases from J, the gap between germline ends came to 4 bases. The CDR3 bases are TGTGCCAGCAGTTTAACCTCAGATACGCAGTATTTT. Its protein is CASSLTSDTQYF.

This chain joins TRBV12-3 or TRBV12-4 and TRBJ2-7; 9 bases line up with TRBD1. The CDR3 runs 15 residues. V lost 5 bases, J lost 2 bases, and 7 bases stayed unmatched. DNA for the CDR3: TGTGCCAGCAGTGGTGGGACAGGGAATACCTACGAGCAGTACTTC. This sequence encodes CASSGGTGNTYEQYF.

There are a few counts of this clonotype. V usage is TRBV7-2 and J usage is TRBJ2-3; D remains ambiguous. The V end was cut by 1 base, the J end by 3 bases, with 8 bases between. This CDR3 region has 14 residues. The germline CDR1 and CDR2 sequences are SGHTA and FQGNSA. The DNA of the CDR3 is TGTGCCAGCAGCTTAGGACACGAAACAGATACGCAGTATTTT. Translation gives CASSLGHETDTQYF.

This clonotype was counted between two and nine times. The J gene is TRBJ1-1, the V gene TRBV30; no firm D call. Germline-derived CDR1 and CDR2 are GTSNPN and SVGIG (reference sequence). Trimming removed 5 bases from V and 5 bases from J, with 12 bases in between. CDR3 length equals 12 residues. This CDR3 reads CAWDRVGTEAFF. CDR3 nucleotide sequence: TGTGCCTGGGACCGGGTGGGGACTGAAGCTTTCTTT.

The rearrangement joins TRBV6-2 or TRBV6-3 to TRBJ2-5; weak D call: TRBD2 (5 bases). The V gene's germline CDR1 is MNHEY and CDR2 SVGEGT. The CDR3 has 15 amino acids. V lost 7 bases and J 5 bases, leaving 20 bases between the germline ends. The CDR3, as DNA: TGTGCCAGCAATCCTACTGGACTGAGTGGGGAGACCCAGTACTTC. Its translation: CASNPTGLSGETQYF.

In this sample, this clonotype turned up a few times. The chain uses TRBV19 and TRBJ2-7, with D perhaps matching TRBD1 or TRBD2 (5 bases each). CDR1 is LNHDA, CDR2 SQIVND, per germline (reference sequence). Trimming removed 2 bases from V and 3 bases from J, with 11 bases in between. There are 14 residues in the CDR3. The CDR3 bases are TGTGCCAGTAGTATAACCGGGACCGACTACGAGCAGTACTTC. Translation: CASSITGTDYEQYF.

The chain couples TRBV20-1 to TRBJ2-3, with 7 bases lining up with TRBD2. The CDR3 contains 15 residues. The germline gives CDR1 DFQATT, CDR2 SNEGSKA (reference sequence). V lost 3 bases, J lost 0 bases, and 6 bases stayed unmatched. CDR3 sequence reads: CSASGGTTSTDTQYF. The CDR3 nucleotides are TGCAGTGCTAGTGGGGGGACTACTAGCACAGATACGCAGTATTTT.

This clonotype came up a few times. The CDR3: CASSPGTGVPNEQFF. As DNA, the CDR3 is TGTGCCAGCTCACCCGGGACAGGGGTCCCCAATGAGCAGTTCTTC. The V call is TRBV18, the J call TRBJ2-1; 10 bases map to TRBD1. In germline, CDR1 is KGHSH, CDR2 LQKENI. The CDR3 extends over 15 amino acids. J lost 6 bases, V lost 3 bases, and 5 bases had no gene match. Complete variable domain (other parts from reference TRBV18 and TRBJ2-1): NAGVMQNPRHLVRRRGQEARLRCSPMKGHSHVYWYRQLPEEGLKFMVYLQKENIIDESGMPKERFSAEFPKEGPSILRIQQVVRGDSAAYFCASSPGTGVPNEQFFGPGTRLTVL.

This rearrangement joins TRBV20-1 to TRBJ2-7, with 8 nucleotides matching TRBD1. Germline lookup yields CDR1 DFQATT and CDR2 SNEGSKA (reference sequence). The junction had 4 bases not matched to a gene; V was cut back by 0 bases and J by 0 bases. The CDR3 extends over 15 amino acids. The chain's CDR3 is CSARELQGGSYEQYF. The DNA for the CDR3 is TGCAGTGCTAGAGAACTACAGGGGGGCTCCTACGAGCAGTACTTC.

The chain uses TRBV6-2 or TRBV6-3 and TRBJ2-5; D call uncertain. This CDR3 is built from 15 residues. Trimming pared 0 bases from V and 4 bases from J, leaving 12 bases between. Per the germline V gene, CDR1 is MNHEY and CDR2 is SVGEGT. CDR3 protein: CASSYSPQDLETQYF. The DNA for the CDR3 is TGTGCCAGCAGTTACTCCCCGCAGGATCTAGAGACCCAGTACTTC.

The chain has TRBV27 and TRBJ1-1; D is unresolved. The CDR3 runs to 14 residues. Between the trimmed V and J ends, which lost 7 bases and 0 bases, there was a span of 12 bases. CDR1 and CDR2 (germline): MNHEY, SMNVEV (reference sequence). The CDR3 DNA is TGTGCCAGCATGAACTTAGAGATGAACACTGAAGCTTTCTTT. It yields the protein CASMNLEMNTEAFF.

This clonotype was seen only a few times. V and J are TRBV11-2 and TRBJ2-1; 8 nucleotides line up with TRBD2. The CDR3 runs 18 residues. After removal of 6 bases from V and 1 base from J, the junction contained 14 bases not matched to a gene. Germline V gives CDR1 SGHAT, CDR2 FQNNGV. The CDR3 nucleotides read TGTGCCAGCAGTCCTCGCCCTACAGCGGGAGATTCCTACAATGAGCAGTTCTTC. It translates to CASSPRPTAGDSYNEQFF.

This chain connects TRBV2 to TRBJ2-7, with D possibly being TRBD2 (5 bases). Between the trimmed V and J ends, which lost 11 bases and 0 bases, there was a span of 17 bases. The CDR3 is made up of 14 amino acids. Germline-derived CDR1 and CDR2 are SNHLY and FYNNEI. The CDR3, as DNA: TGTGCCCGAAGACGAGGGTCGGGCTCCTACGAGCAGTACTTC. As protein: CARRRGSGSYEQYF.

The V call is TRBV6-1, the J call TRBJ2-2; 8 bases map to TRBD1. In germline, CDR1 is MNHNS, CDR2 SASEGT. The CDR3 is 14 residues long. Losses at the gene ends were 6 bases for V and 7 bases for J; bases not matched to a gene: 7. The CDR3: CASRETGGGGELFF. CDR3 DNA sequence: TGTGCCAGCAGGGAAACAGGGGGTGGCGGGGAGCTGTTTTTT.

In its sample, this clonotype was seen a few times. The chain couples TRBV20-1 to TRBJ2-1; 10 nucleotides line up with TRBD2. V lost 3 bases to trimming and J lost 3 bases; unmatched junction nucleotides: 5. The length of the CDR3 is 15 residues. Germline V lookup: CDR1 DFQATT, CDR2 SNEGSKA (reference sequence). The chain's CDR3 is CSARTSGQVYNEQFF. As DNA, the CDR3 is TGCAGTGCTAGGACTAGCGGGCAGGTCTACAATGAGCAGTTCTTC.

The CDR3 DNA reads TGCGCCAGCAGCAGATCGACAGGGGACTATGGCTACACCTTC. Protein: CASSRSTGDYGYTF. J is TRBJ1-2 and V is TRBV5-1; 8 nucleotides agree with TRBD1. Germline V gives CDR1 SGHRS, CDR2 YFSETQ. J was trimmed by 3 bases and V by 4 bases; bases with no gene match: 5. This CDR3 comprises 14 residues.

This clonotype was detected ten times or more. J is TRBJ2-2 and V is TRBV18; the match to TRBD1 covers 9 bases. Germline CDR1 and CDR2: KGHSH and LQKENI. Trimming took 3 bases from V and 1 from J; bases not matched to a gene: 3. The CDR3 extends over 16 amino acids. CDR3 nucleotides: TGTGCCAGCTCACCGGCGGGACAGGGGAACACCGGGGAGCTGTTTTTT. Protein product: CASSPAGQGNTGELFF.

This clonotype was found a few times. The chain uses TRBV6-2 or TRBV6-3 and TRBJ2-1; TRBD2 matches at 16 bases. V shed 2 bases and J 7 bases; nucleotides not matched to a gene: 8. The germline gives CDR1 MNHEY, CDR2 SVGEGT. The CDR3 extends over 18 amino acids. The CDR3 protein is CASSYPGTSGGVRNEQFF. The CDR3 nucleotides are TGTGCCAGCAGTTACCCAGGGACTAGCGGGGGGGTGAGAAATGAGCAGTTCTTC.

This clonotype was seen ten or more times. This sequence joins TRBV5-1 and TRBJ2-3; D uncertain. This CDR3 has 13 residues. V was shortened by 5 bases and J by 4 bases, with 11 bases between the two germline ends. Germline values: CDR1 SGHRS, CDR2 YFSETQ. The CDR3 loop is CASRGDIADTQYF. The CDR3 DNA is TGCGCCAGCAGAGGCGACATCGCAGATACGCAGTATTTT. The full variable domain, rest sourced from reference TRBV5-1 and TRBJ2-3, is KAGVTQTPRYLIKTRGQQVTLSCSPISGHRSVSWYQQTPGQGLQFLFEYFSETQRNKGNFPGRFSGRQFSNSRSEMNVSTLELGDSALYLCASRGDIADTQYFGPGTRLTVL.

V usage is TRBV5-1 and J usage is TRBJ2-1; D remains ambiguous. CDR1 and CDR2 from the germline V gene are SGHRS and YFSETQ. V lost 2 bases to trimming and J lost 0 bases, with 12 bases between them. This CDR3 contains 16 residues. The CDR3 reads CASSLTVYTSYNEQFF. For the CDR3, the DNA is TGCGCCAGCAGCTTAACCGTTTACACCTCCTACAATGAGCAGTTCTTC.